This T cell receptor beta chain appears in the sequencing data of a study of PD-L1 blockade in urothelial cancer. Between 1 and 8 samples per patient were obtained, pretreatment and on-treatment. Germline loops: CDR1 SGDLS, CDR2 YYNGEE. Trimming took 4 bases from V and 9 from J; bases not matched to a gene: 5. The CDR3 spans 14 residues. Assay used: immunoSEQ multiplex PCR; TCRdb lists only in-frame clones, some missing. Among fewer than 35,000 clones listed, about 89% were seen once. Notes on this clone: Its matching antigen is unknown.

The study's findings and limits: More expansion of tumor-associated blood clones, seen at 3 weeks, marked durable-benefit patients. Below-median TCR clonality that was measured in pretreatment blood predicted better survival.

The material sequenced was PBMCs, taken around atezolizumab (anti-PD-L1) treatment. The chain links TRBV9 to TRBJ1-6, with 9 bases matching TRBD1. The sequence was collected from a man aged 50 to 59 with urothelial cancer. As DNA, the CDR3 is TGTGCCAGCAGCCCTCCGGGACAGGGTTCACCCCTCCACTTT. It codes for CASSPPGQGSPLHF.